Shown below are 24 T cell receptor beta chains from a single sample sequenced in a study of T cell responses to AZD1222 COVID-19 vaccine. The data were produced by immunoSEQ multiplex PCR, yet TCRdb's version contains in-frame clones alone and is incomplete. The sample has fewer than 250,000 clones; 92% are singletons. The sample in question was peripheral blood, obtained on day 0 of AZD1222 vaccination. Source of these receptors: an adult in good health.

The chain uses TRBV5-1 and TRBJ2-1; TRBD1 matches 7 bases. With V trimmed by 2 bases and J by 7 bases, 9 bases remained unmatched. Germline loops: CDR1 SGHRS, CDR2 YFSETQ. The CDR3 loop spans 15 amino acids. CDR3 sequence reads: CASSFRQGFINEQFF. Here the CDR3 DNA reads TGCGCCAGCAGCTTTCGACAGGGATTTATAAATGAGCAGTTCTTC.

In this sample, this clone turned up once. The J gene is TRBJ1-6, the V gene TRBV3-1 (or the pseudogene TRBV3-2), with D hard to call. The V gene's germline CDR1 is LGHDT and CDR2 YNNKEL (reference sequence). Trimming removed 2 bases from V and 10 bases from J, with 12 bases in between. The CDR3 runs 14 residues. CDR3 protein: CASSQLEAGSPLHF. CDR3 coding DNA: TGTGCCAGCAGCCAATTGGAGGCAGGCTCACCCCTCCACTTT.

V usage is TRBV5-5 and J usage is TRBJ1-1; 12 bases are a match to TRBD1. Germline CDR1 SGHKS, CDR2 YYEKEE (reference sequence). V dropped 9 bases and J dropped 4; count of bases not matched to a gene: 16. The CDR3 has 17 residues. The CDR3 nucleotides are TGTGCCACCTCAGTGGGTTGGGACAGGGGGCAGGGCACTGAAGCTTTCTTT. This translates into CATSVGWDRGQGTEAFF.

V gene TRBV12-3 or TRBV12-4 combines with J gene TRBJ1-2; a weak D match, TRBD1 (6 bases). The CDR3 sequence is 11 residues long. The V gene lost 6 bases and the J gene lost 6 bases, with 8 bases spanning the gap. The DNA for the CDR3 is TGTGCCAGCAGACAGGGTGATGGCTACACCTTC. Protein sequence: CASRQGDGYTF.

A few counts support this clone. The chain combines TRBV9 with TRBJ1-5; no firm D call. The V gene's germline CDR1 is SGDLS and CDR2 YYNGEE. The length of the CDR3 is 14 residues. V was shortened by 0 bases and J by 6 bases, with 10 bases between the two germline ends. The CDR3 DNA reads as TGTGCCAGCAGCGTAGGGACCGCGGGTCAGCCCCAGCATTTT. This translates into CASSVGTAGQPQHF.

The gene calls are TRBV28 and TRBJ1-2; no firm D call. CDR1 is MDHEN, CDR2 SYDVKM, per germline. The CDR3 length is 15 residues. With 1 base removed from V and 4 bases from J, the gap between germline ends came to 13 bases. CDR3 amino acids: CASSLFPGSFYGYTF. The CDR3 DNA is TGTGCCAGCAGTTTATTTCCAGGTTCCTTCTATGGCTACACCTTC.

The chain recombines TRBV7-9 with TRBJ1-5, with D maybe TRBD1 (5 bases). The CDR3 is 14 amino acids. The V gene lost 4 bases and the J gene lost 0 bases, with 7 bases spanning the gap. Germline CDR1 and CDR2: SEHNR and FQNEAQ (reference sequence). This chain's CDR3 is CASSSGPSNQPQHF. Written as DNA, the CDR3 is TGTGCCAGCAGCTCGGGGCCTAGCAATCAGCCCCAGCATTTT.

The chain has TRBV28 and TRBJ1-1, with a possible D match to TRBD1 (5 bases). Per germline, CDR1 MDHEN and CDR2 SYDVKM. V lost 6 bases to trimming and J lost 10 bases, with 15 bases between them. This CDR3 is 12 amino acids long. The CDR3 here is CASSRRVGGAFF. The DNA of the CDR3 is TGTGCCAGCAGCCGTCGGGTGGGGGGAGCTTTCTTT.

The chain links TRBV5-1 to TRBJ1-6; possible D gene TRBD1, 6 bases. Germline values: CDR1 SGHRS, CDR2 YFSETQ. The CDR3 sequence is 15 residues long. V lost 2 bases and J lost 7, with 13 bases in between. CDR3 coding DNA: TGCGCCAGCAGCTTAACCCCGGACAGCAATTCACCCCTCCACTTT. This sequence encodes CASSLTPDSNSPLHF.

This clone occurred a few times. The chain carries TRBV7-9 and TRBJ1-2, with no clear D. This CDR3 contains 16 residues. Trimming left V 1 base short and J 4 bases short, with 16 bases between. Germline-derived CDR1 and CDR2 are SEHNR and FQNEAQ (reference sequence). The CDR3: CASSLEGGRNVYGYTF. The CDR3 DNA reads as TGTGCCAGCAGCTTAGAAGGAGGGCGGAACGTCTATGGCTACACCTTC.

V is TRBV7-6 and J is TRBJ2-5; 9 nucleotides align to TRBD2. The CDR3 is made up of 14 amino acids. V shed 6 bases and J 6 bases; nucleotides not matched to a gene: 8. Germline CDR1 and CDR2: SGHVS and FNYEAQ. The CDR3 DNA follows: TGTGCCAGCAGTGAACTAGCGGGTTCTCAGACCCAGTACTTC. Translating it yields CASSELAGSQTQYF. The entire variable domain, with the rest obtained from reference TRBV7-6 and TRBJ2-5, is as follows: GAGVSQSPRYKVTKRGQDVALRCDPISGHVSLYWYRQALGQGPEFLTYFNYEAQQDKSGLPNDRFSAERPEGSISTLTIQRTEQRDSAMYRCASSELAGSQTQYFGPGTRLLVL.

V and J are TRBV7-3 and TRBJ1-1; D is possibly TRBD1 (5 bases). The CDR3 length is 13 residues. V was trimmed by 5 bases and J by 0 bases, leaving 7 bases between them. The germline V gene encodes CDR1 SGHTA and CDR2 FQGTGA. The CDR3 coding sequence is TGTGCCAGCAGCGTGACAGTGAACACTGAAGCTTTCTTT. Residues: CASSVTVNTEAFF.

This CDR3 is CASSLVSGGFNTGELFF. In DNA, the CDR3 is TGTGCCAGCAGCTTGGTTAGCGGGGGGTTCAACACCGGGGAGCTGTTTTTT. V is TRBV5-8 and J is TRBJ2-2, with 10 bases that match TRBD2. CDR1 and CDR2 from the germline V gene are SGHTS and YDEGEE. Germline trimming cut 0 bases from V and 2 bases from J; bases unmatched to any gene: 4. The length of the CDR3 is 17 residues.

The CDR3 spells CASSQGDNSPLHF. CDR3 DNA sequence: TGTGCCAGCAGTCAGGGGGATAATTCACCCCTCCACTTT. V is TRBV12-3 or TRBV12-4 and J is TRBJ1-6, with 7 bases fitting TRBD1. CDR3 size: 13 residues. The junction had 0 bases not matched to a gene; V was cut back by 5 bases and J by 5 bases.

This clone came up once. The chain has TRBV28 and TRBJ1-3; TRBD1 agrees at 7 bases. The CDR3 extends over 17 amino acids. Germline values: CDR1 MDHEN, CDR2 SYDVKM. The V segment lost 3 bases and the J segment 3 bases; nucleotides outside the gene matches: 11. The CDR3 spells CASSLPVTGRIGNTIYF. CDR3 sequence (DNA): TGTGCCAGCAGTTTGCCCGTGACAGGGAGAATTGGAAACACCATATATTTT.

The chain employs TRBV28 and TRBJ1-6, with D possibly matching TRBD1 (6 bases). CDR3 size: 16 residues. The V gene's germline CDR1 is MDHEN and CDR2 SYDVKM. V gave up 7 bases and J gave up 7 bases, with 20 bases separating them. The CDR3 sequence is CASTPRQAKKNSPLHF. The CDR3, as DNA: TGTGCCAGCACCCCACGACAGGCCAAAAAAAATTCACCCCTCCACTTT.

The chain links TRBV6-6 to TRBJ2-1, with D maybe TRBD2 (7 bases). This CDR3 contains 14 residues. The V gene lost 11 bases and the J gene lost 4 bases, with 18 bases spanning the gap. The V gene's germline CDR1 is MNHNY and CDR2 SVGAGI (reference sequence). As DNA, the CDR3 is TGTGCCTCGACGGCGGGGGCGAGGTACAATGAGCAGTTCTTC. Translated: CASTAGARYNEQFF.

CDR3 protein: CASSSVGRGNQPQHF. The CDR3 nucleotides read TGTGCCAGCAGCTCAGTGGGACGTGGCAATCAGCCCCAGCATTTT. The V call is TRBV7-2, the J call TRBJ1-5; the D gene is possibly TRBD1 (5 bases). The CDR3 runs to 15 residues. Trimming left V 4 bases short and J 2 bases short, with 12 bases between. Germline V gene sequence: CDR1 SGHTA, CDR2 FQGNSA.

The genes are TRBV7-2 and TRBJ1-3; possible D gene TRBD1, 6 bases. The CDR3 is made up of 15 amino acids. Trimming took 3 bases from V and 2 from J, leaving 11 bases between them. CDR1 is SGHTA, CDR2 FQGNSA, per germline. CDR3 in amino acids: CASSFFTGPGNTIYF. CDR3 nucleotide sequence: TGTGCCAGCAGCTTTTTTACAGGGCCTGGAAACACCATATATTTT.

The chain recombines TRBV7-2 with TRBJ2-1, with 9 bases fitting TRBD2. CDR1 and CDR2 (germline): SGHTA, FQGNSA. The CDR3 spans 15 residues. V lost 5 bases to trimming and J lost 4 bases; unmatched junction nucleotides: 6. CDR3 protein: CASSPPSGGYNEQFF. CDR3 coding DNA: TGTGCCAGCAGCCCACCAAGCGGGGGGTACAATGAGCAGTTCTTC.

The chain uses TRBV2 and TRBJ1-1, with TRBD1 matching 7 bases. Germline V gives CDR1 SNHLY, CDR2 FYNNEI. With V trimmed by 6 bases and J by 4 bases, 8 bases remained unmatched. There are 14 residues in the CDR3. The DNA of the CDR3 is TGTGCCAGCAGGGGGGGGACAGCCTTCACTGAAGCTTTCTTT. It specifies CASRGGTAFTEAFF. Drawing the rest from reference TRBV2 and TRBJ1-1, the complete variable domain is EPEVTQTPSHQVTQMGQEVILRCVPISNHLYFYWYRQILGQKVEFLVSFYNNEISEKSEIFDDQFSVERPDGSNFTLKIRSTKLEDSAMYFCASRGGTAFTEAFFGQGTRLTVV.

The chain employs TRBV5-6 and TRBJ1-4; D unresolved. V gave up 1 base and J gave up 8 bases, with 12 bases separating them. CDR3 length: 14 amino acids. Germline V gives CDR1 SGHDT, CDR2 YYEEEE. The CDR3 is CASSLSGVREKLFF. The CDR3 nucleotides are TGTGCCAGCAGCTTGTCAGGCGTAAGGGAAAAACTGTTTTTT.

This clone was seen a handful of times. This sequence joins TRBV5-1 and TRBJ2-2; possible D gene TRBD2, 6 bases. Trimming removed 7 bases from V and 5 bases from J, with 15 bases in between. The CDR3 is 14 residues long. Germline V lookup: CDR1 SGHRS, CDR2 YFSETQ. DNA for the CDR3: TGCGCCAGCGAGACTGCAGGGAGGACCGGGGAGCTGTTTTTT. It translates to CASETAGRTGELFF.

This rearrangement joins TRBV25-1 to TRBJ1-2, with a weak D call TRBD1 (5 bases). This CDR3 is 15 amino acids long. Germline V lookup: CDR1 MGHDK, CDR2 SYGVNS. The ends were cut back, 4 bases at V and 4 bases at J, with 16 bases in the middle. CDR3 sequence: CASSANRDPIYGYTF. The CDR3 DNA reads as TGTGCCAGCAGTGCCAACCGGGACCCGATCTATGGCTACACCTTC.